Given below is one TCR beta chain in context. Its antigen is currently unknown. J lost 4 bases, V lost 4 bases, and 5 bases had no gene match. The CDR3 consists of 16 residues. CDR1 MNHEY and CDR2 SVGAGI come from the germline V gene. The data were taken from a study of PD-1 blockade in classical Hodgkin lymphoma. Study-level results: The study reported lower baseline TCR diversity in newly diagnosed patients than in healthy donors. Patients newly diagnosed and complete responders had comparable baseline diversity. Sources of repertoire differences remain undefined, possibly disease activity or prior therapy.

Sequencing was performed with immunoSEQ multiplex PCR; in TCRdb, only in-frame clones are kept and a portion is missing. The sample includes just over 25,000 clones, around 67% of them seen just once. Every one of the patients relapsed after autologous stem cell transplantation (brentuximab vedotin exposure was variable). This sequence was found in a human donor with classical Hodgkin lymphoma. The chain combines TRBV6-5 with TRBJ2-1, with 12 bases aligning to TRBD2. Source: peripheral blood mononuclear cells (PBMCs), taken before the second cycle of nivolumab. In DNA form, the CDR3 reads TGTGCCAGCAGTTCAATGACTAGCGGGAGTTACAATGAGCAGTTCTTC. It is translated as CASSSMTSGSYNEQFF.